The next 28 T cell receptor beta chains were all read from a single sample in a study of cytomegalovirus exposure and HLA in healthy donors. PCR used 60 Vbeta primers and 13 Jbeta primers. TCRdb's table, derived via immunoSEQ multiplex PCR, lists solely in-frame clones and lacks some. The table records about 89,000 clones, around 85% of them present only once. Input material: PBMCs. These receptor sequences come from a man aged 25-45 years in good health and CMV-seronegative.

V and J are TRBV5-1 and TRBJ1-1; tentatively, D is TRBD1 (6 bases). Germline-derived CDR1 and CDR2 are SGHRS and YFSETQ. The CDR3 spans 15 residues. V shed 4 bases and J shed 1 base, with 14 bases lying between them. CDR3 nucleotide sequence: TGCGCCAGCAGCCCCGCCGGACAGCAGAACACTGAAGCTTTCTTT. Translating gives CASSPAGQQNTEAFF.

This clone was seen once. V usage is TRBV28 and J usage is TRBJ2-7, with D perhaps matching TRBD1 (6 bases). V lost 11 bases and J lost 3, with 14 bases in between. Germline assignment: CDR1 MDHEN and CDR2 SYDVKM. This CDR3 is built from 12 residues. The CDR3 coding sequence is TGTGCCTCCAGGGCAGGGGACTACGAGCAGTACTTC. Translated, it gives CASRAGDYEQYF.

The chain combines TRBV27 with TRBJ1-5; weak D call: TRBD1 (5 bases). CDR3 length: 14 amino acids. Trimming stripped 5 bases from V and 5 bases from J, with 13 bases between. The germline V gene encodes CDR1 MNHEY and CDR2 SMNVEV (reference sequence). The CDR3 sequence is CASSIYRTDQPQHF. The DNA of the CDR3 is TGTGCCAGCAGTATATACAGGACCGATCAGCCCCAGCATTTT.

To note about this clone: The same CDR3 is also encoded by other DNA sequences in this sample. The chain recombines TRBV15 with TRBJ2-2; 8 nucleotides agree with TRBD1. From germline, CDR1 is LNHNV and CDR2 YYDKDF (reference sequence). This CDR3 has 16 amino acids. Trimming cost V 0 bases and J 5 bases; bases outside gene matches: 5. The CDR3 loop is CATSRDGQGRTGELFF. CDR3 in DNA: TGTGCCACCAGCAGAGACGGACAGGGAAGGACCGGGGAGCTGTTTTTT.

Worth noting for this clone: The junction does not match germline at one end; this may be a read error. This chain joins TRBV6-5 and TRBJ2-1; 11 bases match TRBD1. Germline-derived CDR1 and CDR2 are MNHEY and SVGAGI. This CDR3 region has 13 residues. The CDR3 is CASRASRDRGGVF. The CDR3 nucleotides read TGTGCCAGCAGAGCCAGTAGGGACAGGGGGGGGGTCTTC.

This clone was seen only a few times. The rearrangement uses TRBV5-1 and TRBJ2-5; the D gene is possibly TRBD2 (5 bases). Per germline, CDR1 SGHRS and CDR2 YFSETQ. The V and J ends lost 0 bases and 7 bases respectively, with 7 bases between them. CDR3 length: 12 residues. The CDR3 here is CASSLEAGTQYF. For the CDR3, the DNA is TGCGCCAGCAGCTTGGAGGCGGGGACCCAGTACTTC.

The gene calls are TRBV25-1 and TRBJ2-2, with 14 bases fitting TRBD2. Trimming cost V 7 bases and J 3 bases; bases outside gene matches: 7. The CDR3 runs 17 residues. Germline V gives CDR1 MGHDK, CDR2 SYGVNS. CDR3 protein: CASTATSGGVHTGELFF. CDR3 nucleotide sequence: TGTGCCAGCACGGCGACTAGCGGGGGGGTGCACACCGGGGAGCTGTTTTTT.

The rearrangement joins TRBV5-4 to TRBJ1-1; 8 positions agree with TRBD1. The trim removed 3 bases at V and 5 bases at J, leaving 15 bases unmatched. Germline loops: CDR1 SGHNT, CDR2 YYREEE (reference sequence). The CDR3 runs 17 residues. CDR3 in amino acids: CASSSGQGSIQATEAFF. The CDR3 DNA is TGTGCCAGCAGCTCAGGACAGGGCTCCATACAAGCGACTGAAGCTTTCTTT.

This chain uses TRBV9 with TRBJ2-4; D call uncertain. V gave up 4 bases and J gave up 6 bases, with 11 bases separating them. The CDR3 totals 13 residues. Germline CDR1 is SGDLS and CDR2 is YYNGEE. In DNA, the CDR3 is TGTGCCAGCAGCCCTACGCATGGAAACATTCAGTACTTC. Encoded protein: CASSPTHGNIQYF.

The chain combines TRBV5-1 with TRBJ2-7; 8 bases fit TRBD1. The CDR3 extends over 15 amino acids. Germline loops: CDR1 SGHRS, CDR2 YFSETQ. Germline trimming cut 4 bases from V and 4 bases from J; bases unmatched to any gene: 10. This chain's CDR3 is CASSRATGEMYEQYF. The DNA of the CDR3 is TGCGCCAGCAGCCGCGCGACAGGGGAAATGTACGAGCAGTACTTC.

The V call is TRBV11-2, the J call TRBJ1-4, with D possibly TRBD1 on 6 matching bases. Germline assignment: CDR1 SGHAT and CDR2 FQNNGV. V lost 2 bases and J 5 bases, leaving 12 bases between the germline ends. CDR3 length: 15 residues. This CDR3 reads CASSLTGGWNEKLFF. CDR3 nucleotide sequence: TGTGCCAGCAGCTTAACGGGGGGCTGGAATGAAAAACTGTTTTTT.

The chain uses TRBV7-9 and TRBJ2-7, with 10 bases that match TRBD2. V gave up 3 bases and J gave up 2 bases; unmatched junction bases: 16. Germline V gene lookup returns CDR1 SEHNR and CDR2 FQNEAQ (reference sequence). The CDR3 consists of 19 residues. This CDR3 is CASSFPGLAWSAHPYEQYF. Written as DNA, the CDR3 is TGTGCCAGCAGCTTCCCGGGACTAGCGTGGTCCGCTCATCCCTACGAGCAGTACTTC.

This chain links TRBV27 with TRBJ1-5; D might be TRBD1 (5 bases). With 2 bases removed from V and 1 base from J, the gap between germline ends came to 9 bases. Germline CDR1 is MNHEY and CDR2 is SMNVEV (reference sequence). CDR3 length equals 15 residues. In nucleotides, the CDR3 is TGTGCCAGCAGTTTAATGGGGGGGAGCAATCAGCCCCAGCATTTT. The encoded protein is CASSLMGGSNQPQHF.

The gene calls are TRBV10-3 and TRBJ2-7; TRBD1 might be the D (6 bases). The CDR3 is 13 amino acids. The germline V gene encodes CDR1 ENHRY and CDR2 SYGVKD. Trimming stripped 7 bases from V and 2 bases from J, with 12 bases between. As DNA, the CDR3 is TGTGCCATCAAGCAGGGGCTCACCTACGAGCAGTACTTC. Its translation: CAIKQGLTYEQYF.

The chain carries TRBV5-4 and TRBJ2-7; D not certain. V lost 1 base and J 0 bases, leaving 5 bases between the germline ends. Germline assignment: CDR1 SGHNT and CDR2 YYREEE (reference sequence). CDR3 size: 13 residues. CDR3 sequence: CASSLSYSYEQYF. The CDR3 DNA sequence: TGTGCCAGCAGCTTGTCCTACTCCTACGAGCAGTACTTC.

The rearrangement links TRBV19 to TRBJ1-5; possible D gene TRBD1, 5 bases. The CDR3 covers 14 residues. Trimming shortened V by 6 bases and J by 6 bases, and 15 bases separated the two germline ends. The germline V gene has CDR1 LNHDA and CDR2 SQIVND (reference sequence). CDR3 amino acids: CASRGEGLSQPQHF. CDR3 coding DNA: TGTGCCAGTAGAGGGGAGGGTTTGAGTCAGCCCCAGCATTTT.

The chain combines TRBV4-3 with TRBJ2-1, with D perhaps matching TRBD1 (6 bases). Germline CDR1 and CDR2: LGHNA and YSLEER. This CDR3 contains 15 residues. Trimming removed 0 bases at V and 10 bases at J, with 16 bases between. The CDR3 sequence is CASSQDLDSSQEQFF. The CDR3 bases are TGCGCCAGCAGCCAAGATCTGGACAGCAGTCAAGAGCAGTTCTTC.

This chain joins TRBV6-1 and TRBJ1-5; TRBD1 agrees at 8 bases. Germline assignment: CDR1 MNHNS and CDR2 SASEGT. The V gene end was trimmed by 4 bases and the J gene end by 3 bases; junction bases not matched to a gene: 8. The CDR3 extends over 16 amino acids. This CDR3 is CASSVSHRGANQPQHF. Here the CDR3 DNA reads TGTGCCAGCAGTGTTTCTCACAGGGGGGCCAATCAGCCCCAGCATTTT.

The gene calls are TRBV25-1 and TRBJ2-3, with 8 bases lining up with TRBD2. Germline CDR1 reads MGHDK; CDR2 reads SYGVNS. This CDR3 spans 17 amino acids. The V segment lost 1 base and the J segment 5 bases; nucleotides outside the gene matches: 11. The CDR3 reads CASSESGVAGFEDTQYF. The CDR3 DNA is TGTGCCAGCAGTGAATCGGGGGTAGCGGGGTTTGAAGATACGCAGTATTTT.

V usage is TRBV5-1 and J usage is TRBJ2-2; no clear D. The CDR3 is 16 residues long. The V gene's germline CDR1 is SGHRS and CDR2 YFSETQ. Trimming removed 1 base from V and 0 bases from J, with 10 bases in between. In nucleotides, the CDR3 is TGCGCCAGCAGCTTGACGCAGGCTCCGAACACCGGGGAGCTGTTTTTT. Translating gives CASSLTQAPNTGELFF.

This sequence joins TRBV5-5 and TRBJ2-4, with TRBD2 as a possible D gene (5 bases). Trimming stripped 0 bases from V and 0 bases from J, with 16 bases between. The CDR3 extends over 18 amino acids. From germline, CDR1 is SGHKS and CDR2 YYEKEE (reference sequence). In DNA form, the CDR3 reads TGTGCCAGCAGCTTGGGAGTTCGTCAGGACTTAGCCAAAAACATTCAGTACTTC. It yields the protein CASSLGVRQDLAKNIQYF. Filled out from reference TRBV5-5 and TRBJ2-4, the complete variable domain reads DAGVTQSPTHLIKTRGQQVTLRCSPISGHKSVSWYQQVLGQGPQFIFQYYEKEERGRGNFPDRFSARQFPNYSSELNVNALLLGDSALYLCASSLGVRQDLAKNIQYFGAGTRLSVL.

The genes are TRBV10-3 and TRBJ2-7, with a weak D call TRBD1 (7 bases). This CDR3 region has 13 residues. Germline V lookup: CDR1 ENHRY, CDR2 SYGVKD. V dropped 0 bases and J dropped 10 bases, with 13 bases sitting between them. CDR3: CAISESGQGGQYF. Written as DNA, the CDR3 is TGTGCCATCAGTGAGTCAGGGCAGGGGGGACAGTACTTC.

V is TRBV18 and J is TRBJ1-4, with 7 bases fitting TRBD1. Germline V gene lookup returns CDR1 KGHSH and CDR2 LQKENI. With V trimmed by 3 bases and J by 4 bases, 5 bases remained unmatched. This CDR3 is 15 amino acids long. Here the CDR3 reads CASSPSGTVNEKLFF. DNA of the CDR3: TGTGCCAGCTCACCGTCCGGGACAGTTAATGAAAAACTGTTTTTT.

The J gene is TRBJ1-5, the V gene TRBV5-1; D is possibly TRBD1 (5 bases). The length of the CDR3 is 14 residues. Germline V gene data show CDR1 as SGHRS and CDR2 as YFSETQ. The V end was cut by 4 bases, the J end by 6 bases, with 14 bases between. CDR3 coding DNA: TGCGCCAGCAGCCCCTATGGGGGGTTTCAGCCCCAGCATTTT. Translating gives CASSPYGGFQPQHF.

The V and J genes are TRBV9 and TRBJ1-4; 8 bases line up with TRBD1. Germline-derived CDR1 and CDR2 are SGDLS and YYNGEE. The CDR3 is 14 residues long. The V segment lost 0 bases and the J segment 7 bases; nucleotides outside the gene matches: 2. CDR3 sequence (DNA): TGTGCCAGCAGCGTAGATGGGACAGGTGAAAAACTGTTTTTT. As protein: CASSVDGTGEKLFF.

This chain connects TRBV19 to TRBJ1-2; 11 positions match TRBD1. Germline CDR1 reads LNHDA; CDR2 reads SQIVND (reference sequence). The CDR3 extends over 12 amino acids. After removal of 9 bases from V and 4 bases from J, the junction contained 1 base not matched to a gene. In DNA, the CDR3 is TGTGCCAGAGGGACAGGGGGCTATGGCTACACCTTC. Translated: CARGTGGYGYTF. The whole variable domain, remainder taken from reference TRBV19 and TRBJ1-2, is DGGITQSPKYLFRKEGQNVTLSCEQNLNHDAMYWYRQDPGQGLRLIYYSQIVNDFQKGDIAEGYSVSREKKESFPLTVTSAQKNPTAFYLCARGTGGYGYTFGSGTRLTVV.

In its sample, this clone was seen once. CDR3 coding DNA: TGTGCCAGCAGTGCACCAGGGATCGGGCAGCCCCAGCATTTT. This gives the protein CASSAPGIGQPQHF. This chain uses TRBV25-1 with TRBJ1-5, with D maybe TRBD1 (5 bases). This CDR3 has 14 residues. Germline V gene sequence: CDR1 MGHDK, CDR2 SYGVNS. The ends were cut back, 4 bases at V and 7 bases at J, with 14 bases in the middle.

The J gene is TRBJ2-7, the V gene TRBV2, with TRBD1 as a possible D gene (6 bases). The V gene lost 5 bases and the J gene lost 4 bases, with 9 bases spanning the gap. The CDR3 consists of 12 residues. In germline, CDR1 is SNHLY, CDR2 FYNNEI. In nucleotides, the CDR3 is TGTGCCAGCAGTCTTACAGGGTACGAGCAGTACTTC. Its protein is CASSLTGYEQYF.